This T cell receptor beta chain stems from a study of blood T cell repertoires in COVID-19. The V gene lost 3 bases and the J gene lost 5 bases, with 14 bases spanning the gap. Germline lookup yields CDR1 KGHSH and CDR2 LQKENI. The length of the CDR3 is 15 residues. Original processing notes: Estimated nucleated cell counts came from reference gene primer amplification. Using immunoSEQ multiplex PCR, the repertoire was profiled, and TCRdb retains in-frame clones only, with some absent. V and J calls and clone size are copied from that table; D and trimming were computed from the DNA. The repertoire holds approximately 40,000 clones, around four fifths seen once, with about two fifths in the top ten.

The chain has TRBV18 and TRBJ1-5; no definite D call. The TCR originated in a man at least 80 years old with active or convalescent COVID-19. Sequenced sample: peripheral blood. DNA of the CDR3: TGTGCCAGCTCACCCTCGGCGGGGAACGATCAGCCCCAGCATTTT. Its protein is CASSPSAGNDQPQHF.